A selection of T cell receptor beta chains follows, all from one sample in a study of shared clonotypes between healthy human individuals. Repertoires were generated with immunoSEQ multiplex PCR, while TCRdb's copy carries only in-frame clones and drops some. The sample lists under 2,500,000 clones; approximately 96% were seen once. Sample: naive CD4+ T cells sorted from blood. These receptors all stem from a man aged 18-30 years in good health. The conserved cysteine and the conserved F or W are not part of the CDR3 here. Each record gives: J gene, V gene, CDR3 protein.

>TRBJ2-3|TRBV13
ASSFSRREDTQY
>TRBJ2-1|TRBV7-9
ASSPGGAYNEQF
>TRBJ1-3|TRBV25-1
ASRNSGNTIY
>TRBJ1-6|TRBV6-1
ASSVRRTGISYNSPLH
>TRBJ1-4|TRBV18
ASSPPALAEKLF
>TRBJ2-7|TRBV4-1
ASSPILTGTYEQY
>TRBJ2-1|TRBV5-1
ASSSRDNNEQF
>TRBJ2-7|TRBV6-6
ASSRLAGGSYEQY
>TRBJ1-3|TRBV2
ASEFGSSGNTIY
>TRBJ2-5|TRBV7-9
ASTPGVTSGGLETQY
>TRBJ2-7|TRBV6-5
ASSYRLDAVSYEQY
>TRBJ2-6|TRBV2
ASKAGANVLT
>TRBJ1-3|TRBV7-9
ASSQRRGVAGNTIY
>TRBJ1-5|TRBV7-2
ASSLAGLNQPQH
>TRBJ1-5|TRBV6-9
ASSYPGQPQH
>TRBJ1-2|TRBV28
ASSEGQNYGYT
>TRBJ2-7|TRBV11-2
ASNRQVHEQY
>TRBJ2-3|TRBV4-1
ASSHPTETTDTQY
>TRBJ1-5|TRBV6-1
ASSETGRQPQH
>TRBJ1-2|TRBV9
ASSTTELYGYT
>TRBJ2-3|TRBV7-9
ASAKGKTDTQY
>TRBJ1-5|TRBV29-1
SVATGMGNQPQH
>TRBJ1-5|TRBV7-8
ASSLATGNQPQH
>TRBJ1-1|TRBV18
ASSLPGLQNTEAF
>TRBJ2-6|TRBV5-4
ASSRDGSGANVLT
>TRBJ2-1|TRBV5-4
ASSPGTSGSLEQF
>TRBJ1-2|TRBV28
ASSSEGVANYGYT
>TRBJ1-1|TRBV7-2
ASSVGQAKRGTEAF
>TRBJ2-2|TRBV2
ASSEAYTGELF